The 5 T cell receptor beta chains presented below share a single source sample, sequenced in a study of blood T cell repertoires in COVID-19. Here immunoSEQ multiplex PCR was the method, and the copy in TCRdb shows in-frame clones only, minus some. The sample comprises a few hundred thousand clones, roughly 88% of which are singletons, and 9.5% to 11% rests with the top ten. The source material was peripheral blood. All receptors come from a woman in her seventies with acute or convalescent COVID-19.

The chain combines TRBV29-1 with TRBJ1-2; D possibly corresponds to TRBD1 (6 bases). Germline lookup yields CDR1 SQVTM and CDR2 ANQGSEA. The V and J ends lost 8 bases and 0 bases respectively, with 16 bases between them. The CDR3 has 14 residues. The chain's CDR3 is CSTKGGGANYGYTF. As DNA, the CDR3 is TGCAGCACAAAAGGGGGGGGCGCTAACTATGGCTACACCTTC. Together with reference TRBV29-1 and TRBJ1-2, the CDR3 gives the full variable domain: SAVISQKPSRDICQRGTSLTIQCQVDSQVTMMFWYRQQPGQSLTLIATANQGSEATYESGFVIDKFPISRPNLTFSTLTVSNMSPEDSSIYLCSTKGGGANYGYTFGSGTRLTVV.

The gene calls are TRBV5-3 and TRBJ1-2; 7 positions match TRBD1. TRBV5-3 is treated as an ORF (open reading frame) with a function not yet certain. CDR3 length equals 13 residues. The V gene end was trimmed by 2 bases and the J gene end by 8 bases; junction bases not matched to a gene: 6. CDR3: CARSFRGLRGYTF. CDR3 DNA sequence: TGTGCCAGAAGCTTTAGGGGGCTACGGGGCTACACCTTC.

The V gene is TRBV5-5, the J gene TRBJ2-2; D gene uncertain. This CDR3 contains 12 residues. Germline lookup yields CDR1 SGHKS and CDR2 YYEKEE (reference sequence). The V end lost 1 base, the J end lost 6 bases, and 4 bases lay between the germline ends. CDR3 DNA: TGTGCCAGCAGCTTGCTCCCCGGGGAGCTGTTTTTT. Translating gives CASSLLPGELFF.

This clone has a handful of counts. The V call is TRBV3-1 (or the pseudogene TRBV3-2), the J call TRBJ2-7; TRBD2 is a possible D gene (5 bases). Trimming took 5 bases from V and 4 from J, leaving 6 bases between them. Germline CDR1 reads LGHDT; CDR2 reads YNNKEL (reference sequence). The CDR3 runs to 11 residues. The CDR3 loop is CASSSGYEQYF. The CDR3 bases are TGTGCCAGCAGCTCGGGGTACGAGCAGTACTTC.

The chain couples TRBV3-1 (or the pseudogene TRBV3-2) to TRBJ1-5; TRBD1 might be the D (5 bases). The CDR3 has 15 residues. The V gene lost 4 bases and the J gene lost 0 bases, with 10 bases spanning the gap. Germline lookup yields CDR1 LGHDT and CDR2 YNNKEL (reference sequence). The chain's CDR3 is CASSPGIHSNQPQHF. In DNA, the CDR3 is TGTGCCAGCAGCCCAGGGATCCATAGCAATCAGCCCCAGCATTTT.